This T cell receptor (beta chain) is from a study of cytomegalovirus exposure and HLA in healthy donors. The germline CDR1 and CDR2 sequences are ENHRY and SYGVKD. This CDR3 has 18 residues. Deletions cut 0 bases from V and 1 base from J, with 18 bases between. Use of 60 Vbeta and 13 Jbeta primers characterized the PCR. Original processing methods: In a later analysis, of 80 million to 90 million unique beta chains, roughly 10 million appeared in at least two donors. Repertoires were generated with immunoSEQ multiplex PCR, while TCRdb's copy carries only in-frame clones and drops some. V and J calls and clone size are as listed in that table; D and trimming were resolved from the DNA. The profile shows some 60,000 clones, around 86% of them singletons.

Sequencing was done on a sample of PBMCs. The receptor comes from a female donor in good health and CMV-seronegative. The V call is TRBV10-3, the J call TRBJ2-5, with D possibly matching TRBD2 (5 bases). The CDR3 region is CAISESNVQRGSQETQYF. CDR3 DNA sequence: TGTGCCATCAGTGAGTCGAATGTACAACGGGGATCCCAAGAGACCCAGTACTTC.